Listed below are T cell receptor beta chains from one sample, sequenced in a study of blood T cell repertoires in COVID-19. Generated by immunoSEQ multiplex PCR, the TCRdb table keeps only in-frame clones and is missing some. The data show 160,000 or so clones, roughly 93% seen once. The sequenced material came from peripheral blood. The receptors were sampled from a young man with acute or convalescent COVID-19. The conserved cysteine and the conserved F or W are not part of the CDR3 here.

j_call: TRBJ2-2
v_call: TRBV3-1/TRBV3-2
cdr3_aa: ASSQEAGGQGNTGELF

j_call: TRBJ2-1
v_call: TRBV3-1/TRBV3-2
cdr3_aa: ASSQDREVAGGQF

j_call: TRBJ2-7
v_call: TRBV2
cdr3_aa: ASSFNRGQGIYEQY

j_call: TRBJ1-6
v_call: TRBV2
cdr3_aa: ASSPGQGRSSPLH

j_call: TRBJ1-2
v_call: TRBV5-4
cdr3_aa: ASSLGGGDGYT

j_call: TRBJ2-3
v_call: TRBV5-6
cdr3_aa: ASSLGAGNTDTQY

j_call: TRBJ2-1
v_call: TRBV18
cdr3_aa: ASSPRQSDNEQF

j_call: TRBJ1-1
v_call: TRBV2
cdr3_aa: ASSEARREAF

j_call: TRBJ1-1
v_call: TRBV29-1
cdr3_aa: SYLSGQNTEAF

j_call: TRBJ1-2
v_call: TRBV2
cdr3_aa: ASSDMMRQGIGYT

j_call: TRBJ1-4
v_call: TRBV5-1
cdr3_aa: ASSPRGTTNEKLF

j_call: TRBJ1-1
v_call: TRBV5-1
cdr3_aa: ASSIVFTGMGMNTEAF

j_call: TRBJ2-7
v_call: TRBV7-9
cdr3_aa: ASSFTPHPLGLRSYEQY

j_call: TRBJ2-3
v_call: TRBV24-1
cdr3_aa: ATSGSFRDTQY

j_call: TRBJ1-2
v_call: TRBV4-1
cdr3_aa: ASSQDRGQPYGYT

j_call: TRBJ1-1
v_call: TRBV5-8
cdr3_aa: ASSLYGQNTEAF

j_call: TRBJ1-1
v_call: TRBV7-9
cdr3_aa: ASSAQTGLYTEAF

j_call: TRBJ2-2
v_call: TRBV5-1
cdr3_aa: ANILPGTELNTGELF